This T cell receptor (beta chain) is drawn from a study of shared T cell receptors in the human thymus. Germline V gene sequence: CDR1 MDHEN, CDR2 SYDVKM. J gave up 3 bases and V 3 bases, and 6 bases lay outside the gene matches. This CDR3 has 16 amino acids. Clones were sequenced by immunoSEQ multiplex PCR, and TCRdb holds only the in-frame ones, with some missing. The data contain 630,000 or so clones, roughly 86% of them singletons. The data were also submitted as part of a second study, on human thymus T cells. As that report states: Resections that were taken during corrective heart surgery supplied the thymus tissue.

The chain links TRBV28 to TRBJ2-1; 9 bases match TRBD1. The source of this sequence is a boy under three years old with a congenital heart defect. Sequences were obtained from thymocytes. This CDR3 reads CASSLPGQGVYNEQFF. The CDR3 nucleotides are TGTGCCAGCAGTTTGCCGGGACAGGGAGTCTACAATGAGCAGTTCTTC. Filled out from reference TRBV28 and TRBJ2-1, the complete variable domain reads DVKVTQSSRYLVKRTGEKVFLECVQDMDHENMFWYRQDPGLGLRLIYFSYDVKMKEKGDIPEGYSVSREKKERFSLILESASTNQTSMYLCASSLPGQGVYNEQFFGPGTRLTVL.